The present entry profiles one T cell receptor beta chain with its context. This clonotype was counted many times. This receptor's antigen is unknown. No qualities accompany the bases; no much larger clone lies one base away. The CDR3 holds 14 amino acids from the cysteine to the phenylalanine. Only the CDR3 DNA is retained, 42 bases long and in frame from the first base. The germline V gene gives CDR1 as SGHRS and CDR2 as YFSETQ. Trimming at the junction amounts to 6 bases on V and 1 base on J, and the germline ends lie 14 bases apart. These data belong to a study of beta chain bispecific antibodies for T cell cancers (dated by TCRdb to about 2021). Context from the whole study: Healthy donor T cells were cocultured with T cell leukemia lines and bispecific antibodies, and TRBV sequencing of the surviving cells was then used to measure how much each TRBV family was depleted. On the cell surface, TRBV12 (TRBV12-3) was expressed by Jurkat cells, whereas TRBV5-5 was expressed by HPB-ALL cells.

What the treatment or condition label conveys for this sample: alpha-V12: anti-TRBV12 scFv linked to anti-CD3 scFv. T cells were expanded from blood mononuclear cells with anti-CD3 antibody OKT3 or CD3/CD28 Dynabeads for around three days. The anti-TRBV12 bispecific sample was derived from a coculture of Jurkat leukemia cells with normal T cells and was compared against an anti-CD19 bispecific control coculture. The culture conditions for expanded T cells were RPMI 1640 plus 10% fetal bovine serum, recombinant human IL-2 (approximately 100 IU/ml) and IL-7 (roughly 4.5 ng/ml). For cocultures, about 5 x 10^4 normal T cells were combined with about 5 x 10^4 target cells and bispecific antibody in 85 to 100 ul and incubated for 17 hours at 37 degrees C. Each bispecific antibody was composed of two single-chain variable fragments, which were expressed in a single-chain diabody format with a His tag. Effector T cells came from healthy human donors; peripheral blood mononuclear cells were isolated from leukapheresis samples by Ficoll density gradient centrifugation.

Study-level results and caveats: Every sequenced sample was a mix of normal T cells and leukemia cell line cells, and most of the targeted TRBV signal originated from the leukemia cells instead of the normal T cells. Cross-reactivity of the anti-TRBV5-5 antibody with TRBV5-6 was attributed to high sequence similarity between the two genes. Relative to anti-CD19, anti-TRBV12 exposure cut the share of total TRBV signal from TRBV12-3 by roughly 99%, while TRBV12-4 dropped by about 36%, which was not significant. Apart from the targeted and closely related genes, all other TRBV family members appeared to be unaffected by the TRBV-directed bispecific antibodies.

Unique molecular identifier barcodes were built into the libraries and used for clonotype quantification. Qiagen AllPrep DNA/RNA Micro kits were used to isolate total RNA, and an Agilent TapeStation was used to check RNA quality. TCR beta libraries were built by 5' RACE: cDNA synthesis followed by two PCR steps using TCR beta constant-region gene-specific primers. An Illumina MiSeq platform was used to sequence the TCR beta libraries. The paper's processing steps were these. Reads were processed with MIGEC, MiXCR and VDJtools. To get a clonotype's frequency, the unique molecular identifiers belonging to that clonotype were divided by all unique molecular identifiers in the sample. Nonfunctional TRBV genes classified in IMGT as pseudogenes or open reading frames, such as TRBV1, TRBV12-1 and TRBV21, were excluded. TCRdb applied fastp at Q25 and MiXCR to the public reads, then kept only in-frame beta chains. Rows with one shared CDR3 protein collapse into an entry with the most common genes and DNA. TCRdb, not the original authors, processed these V and J calls. Here the sample has 20,000 to 25,000 distinct CDR3 sequences; 2% to 2.5% occur a single time. More than 4.5% of the sample belongs to the ten largest clones.

The V gene is TRBV5-1 and the J gene is TRBJ2-7; D gene: possibly TRBD1, on 6 matching bases. The sequence was collected from a human donor in good health. Some clones in this sample may be carry-over from other donors' samples. The source material was healthy donor T cells cultured with leukemia cells, sampled from a culture containing a bispecific antibody targeting TCR Vbeta12. The CDR3 has the sequence CASTWDMRSYEQYF. In nucleotide form, the sequence is TGCGCCAGCACCTGGGACATGAGGTCCTACGAGCAGTACTTC.